Below, 3 T cell receptor beta chains from the same sample are listed, as sequenced in a study of response to subunit inactivated influenza vaccine. TCRdb re-analysed the RT-PCR reads in MiXCR, keeping a single row per CDR3 protein. The repertoire holds around 580,000 distinct CDR3 sequences, with about 11% as singletons. The source was PBMCs from blood, collected on the day of vaccination. The receptor source for this set is a man aged 45-65 years who received an inactivated influenza vaccine.

This chain uses TRBV4-2 with TRBJ1-2; D is uncertain. The V end lost 0 bases, the J end lost 8 bases, and 22 bases lay between the germline ends. Per the germline V gene, CDR1 is LGHNA and CDR2 is YNFKEQ. This CDR3 has 17 residues. The chain's CDR3 is CASSQEVGGRPLGGYTF. The DNA for the CDR3 is TGTGCCAGCAGCCAAGAGGTCGGCGGCAGACCCCTGGGGGGCTACACCTTC.

This clonotype occurred many times. The V and J genes are TRBV6-5 and TRBJ2-7; D ambiguous. CDR3 length: 13 residues. Germline V gives CDR1 MNHEY, CDR2 SVGAGI. V was shortened by 0 bases and J by 4 bases, with 7 bases between the two germline ends. In DNA, the CDR3 is TGTGCCAGCAGTTACTCGTACGCTTACGAGCAGTACTTC. It translates to CASSYSYAYEQYF.

This clonotype was recorded at least ten times. The chain has TRBV21-1 and TRBJ2-7; the D segment call TRBD1 is taken from the table without a DNA check. TRBV21-1 is listed as a pseudogene. CDR3 length equals 16 residues. CDR3 sequence: CASSKAMGGRSYEQYF. CDR3 DNA: TGTGCCAGCAGCAAAGCAATGGGGGGACGGTCCTACGAGCAGTACTTC.